The 29 T cell receptor beta chains below all came from one sample that was sequenced in a study of prognosis after radiotherapy for stage I lung cancer. The TCR beta CDR3 region was amplified from genomic DNA, with two rounds of multiplex PCR being used for the amplification. With primers specific to each TRBV and TRBJ gene, the first-round PCR was performed. A single record per CDR3 protein comes from TCRdb applying MiXCR to the multiplex PCR reads. This table has approximately 17,000 distinct CDR3 sequences, around 30% appearing once. The sequencing used PBMCs, collected before or after stereotactic body radiation therapy (not recorded which). Receptors were obtained from a donor aged 50 or older with non-small cell lung cancer.

A remark on this clonotype: Without the conserved terminal phenylalanine or tryptophan, this CDR3 likely stems from a read error. The rearrangement uses TRBV20-1 and TRBJ2-1; no clear D gene. Trimming pared 6 bases from V and 1 base from J, leaving 7 bases between. The CDR3 has 12 amino acids. The germline V gene has CDR1 DFQATT and CDR2 SNEGSKA (reference sequence). In DNA, the CDR3 is TGCAGTGCGGGGAATTCCTACAATGAGCAGTTCTTA. Translation gives CSAGNSYNEQFL.

Remarks on this clonotype: A much more abundant neighbour one base away suggests this may be a read error. The chain links TRBV7-3 to TRBJ2-5; a possible D gene is TRBD1 (6 bases). This CDR3 is 13 amino acids long. CDR1 SGHTA and CDR2 FQGTGA come from the germline V gene. CDR3 DNA: TGTGCCAGCAGCCTCCAGGGGTGGGAGAACCAGTACTTC. Its translation: CASSLQGWENQYF.

A word on this clonotype: At one end, the junction sequence differs from germline, possibly due to a read error. J is TRBJ1-1 and V is TRBV20-1; 8 positions agree with TRBD1. The CDR3 has 13 amino acids. The germline CDR1 and CDR2 sequences are DFQATT and SNEGSKA (reference sequence). Written as DNA, the CDR3 is TGCAGTGCTAGAGGGACAGGGATTCCTGAAGATTTGTTT. Translating gives CSARGTGIPEDLF.

Ten or more counts support this clonotype. The chain uses TRBV5-1 and TRBJ1-1, with TRBD1 as a possible D gene (5 bases). The CDR3 runs to 15 residues. V shed 9 bases and J shed 1 base, with 19 bases lying between them. Germline loops: CDR1 SGHRS, CDR2 YFSETQ. In DNA form, the CDR3 reads TGCGCCACCACAGCACTCGACAGCAGGAACACTGAAGCTTTCTTT. This codes for CATTALDSRNTEAFF.

The sample holds many counts of this clonotype. For the CDR3, the DNA is TGTGCCAGCAGCTTATGGACGGCAATCACAGATACGCAGTATTTT. This sequence encodes CASSLWTAITDTQYF. The chain couples TRBV7-6 to TRBJ2-3; D not resolved. The germline CDR1 and CDR2 sequences are SGHVS and FNYEAQ. V lost 2 bases, J lost 2 bases, and 11 bases lay in between. The CDR3 loop spans 15 amino acids.

On this clonotype itself: An end of the junction differs from the germline gene, which may be a read error. The chain employs TRBV11-2 and TRBJ2-5; TRBD1 might be the D (6 bases). The CDR3 is made up of 17 amino acids. Germline V CDR1 and CDR2: SGHAT, FQNNGV. The CDR3 bases are TGTGCCAGCAGCACCCTCCCAAGGGGTAGGAGAGGGGGTGAGAAGTTCTTC. Its protein product is CASSTLPRGRRGGEKFF.

This clonotype was counted between two and nine times. This could be a read error, since a much larger clone is one nucleotide away. In nucleotides, the CDR3 is TGTGCCAGTAGTATTCCCCCCGCAGGGCCGAACACTGAAGCTTTCTTT. It encodes CASSIPPAGPNTEAFF. The chain combines TRBV19 with TRBJ1-1, with D perhaps matching TRBD1 (5 bases). Germline V gives CDR1 LNHDA, CDR2 SQIVND (reference sequence). Deletions cut 3 bases from V and 1 base from J, with 15 bases between. The CDR3 contains 16 residues. Looking up the rest from reference TRBV19 and TRBJ1-1 gives the full variable domain: DGGITQSPKYLFRKEGQNVTLSCEQNLNHDAMYWYRQDPGQGLRLIYYSQIVNDFQKGDIAEGYSVSREKKESFPLTVTSAQKNPTAFYLCASSIPPAGPNTEAFFGQGTRLTVV.

A remark on this clonotype: The junction does not match germline at one end; this may be a read error. V is TRBV6-1 and J is TRBJ1-2; D not certain. This CDR3 is built from 13 residues. Germline CDR1 and CDR2: MNHNS and SASEGT. The CDR3 protein is CASSYSLRNGYTF. The CDR3, as DNA: TGTGCCAGCAGCTACTCTCTTCGCAATGGCTACACATTC.

Ten or more counts support this clonotype. This sequence joins TRBV28 and TRBJ1-1; maybe TRBD1 (5 bases). Germline loops: CDR1 MDHEN, CDR2 SYDVKM. This CDR3 contains 12 residues. Trimming pared 4 bases from V and 5 bases from J, leaving 8 bases between. Here the CDR3 DNA reads TGTGCCAGCAGTTCCCAGGGAACTGAAGCTTTCTTT. Translating it yields CASSSQGTEAFF.

In its sample, this clonotype was seen many times. V gene TRBV7-9 combines with J gene TRBJ2-6; TRBD1 might be the D (5 bases). Germline V gives CDR1 SEHNR, CDR2 FQNEAQ (reference sequence). The CDR3 totals 14 residues. The V and J ends lost 11 bases and 0 bases respectively, with 11 bases between them. The CDR3 is CAPGRSSGANVLTF. The CDR3 DNA follows: TGTGCCCCAGGGCGGAGCTCTGGGGCCAACGTCCTGACTTTC.

This clonotype has at least ten counts. The chain links TRBV10-3 to TRBJ2-1; TRBD2 aligns across 9 bases. Germline CDR1 is ENHRY and CDR2 is SYGVKD. CDR3 length equals 16 residues. Losses at the gene ends were 3 bases for V and 8 bases for J; bases not matched to a gene: 11. As DNA, the CDR3 is TGTGCCATCAGTGATACGACTAGCGGTCCCGGGCATGAGCAGTTCTTC. Protein sequence: CAISDTTSGPGHEQFF.

This clonotype has ten or more counts. This chain joins TRBV28 and TRBJ2-5, with 7 bases fitting TRBD2. J was trimmed by 5 bases and V by 3 bases; bases with no gene match: 9. CDR1 is MDHEN, CDR2 SYDVKM, per germline. The CDR3 sequence is 15 residues long. In DNA form, the CDR3 reads TGTGCCAGCAGTTTCGGGGGGAATGGGGGGGAGACCCAGTACTTC. Its translation: CASSFGGNGGETQYF. Filled out from reference TRBV28 and TRBJ2-5, the complete variable domain reads DVKVTQSSRYLVKRTGEKVFLECVQDMDHENMFWYRQDPGLGLRLIYFSYDVKMKEKGDIPEGYSVSREKKERFSLILESASTNQTSMYLCASSFGGNGGETQYFGPGTRLLVL.

This clonotype was counted at least ten times. This chain joins TRBV5-1 and TRBJ2-1; D remains unclear. Deletions cut 4 bases from V and 0 bases from J, with 11 bases between. CDR3 length: 15 residues. Germline CDR1 SGHRS, CDR2 YFSETQ. CDR3 sequence: CASSETRLSYNEQFF. CDR3 DNA: TGCGCCAGCAGCGAGACCCGACTCTCCTACAATGAGCAGTTCTTC. Filled out from reference TRBV5-1 and TRBJ2-1, the complete variable domain reads KAGVTQTPRYLIKTRGQQVTLSCSPISGHRSVSWYQQTPGQGLQFLFEYFSETQRNKGNFPGRFSGRQFSNSRSEMNVSTLELGDSALYLCASSETRLSYNEQFFGPGTRLTVL.

This clonotype is termed medium-sized. The J gene is TRBJ1-6, the V gene TRBV25-1, with D tentatively TRBD1 (5 bases). The ends were cut back, 4 bases at V and 11 bases at J, with 12 bases in the middle. Germline V gene data show CDR1 as MGHDK and CDR2 as SYGVNS. CDR3 length: 13 amino acids. The CDR3 DNA follows: TGTGCCAGCAGTGTCATAACGGGGGCACCCCTCCACTTT. Protein sequence: CASSVITGAPLHF.

A note on this clonotype: A read error is possible here, since a much larger clone lies one base away. V gene TRBV6-5 combines with J gene TRBJ1-1; D is ambiguous. V shed 2 bases and J shed 0 bases, with 10 bases lying between them. Germline lookup yields CDR1 MNHEY and CDR2 SVGAGI. CDR3 size: 15 residues. Written as DNA, the CDR3 is TGTGCCAGCAGTTACCCCCAGGTGATGAACACTGAAGCTTTCTTT. Protein product: CASSYPQVMNTEAFF.

As concerns this clonotype: A far larger clone is just one base off, so this is likely a read error. The V and J genes are TRBV28 and TRBJ1-5; 8 nucleotides align to TRBD1. Germline V gene sequence: CDR1 MDHEN, CDR2 SYDVKM. CDR3 length: 14 amino acids. The V gene end was trimmed by 5 bases and the J gene end by 2 bases; junction bases not matched to a gene: 2. The CDR3 spells CASSRTGRNQPQHF. CDR3 nucleotides: TGTGCCAGCAGTCGGACAGGGCGCAATCAGCCCCAGCATTTT.

At least ten counts were recorded for this clonotype. The genes are TRBV14 and TRBJ2-1; possible D gene TRBD2, 6 bases. Looked up from germline, CDR1 is SGHDN and CDR2 is FVKESK. The V and J ends lost 3 bases and 5 bases respectively, with 14 bases between them. The CDR3 runs 15 residues. The CDR3, as DNA: TGTGCCAGCAGCCAGGGTATAGCGGTTAACAATGAGCAGTTCTTC. It specifies CASSQGIAVNNEQFF. Full variable domain (outside the CDR3, taken from reference TRBV14 and TRBJ2-1): EAGVTQFPSHSVIEKGQTVTLRCDPISGHDNLYWYRRVMGKEIKFLLHFVKESKQDESGMPNNRFLAERTGGTYSTLKVQPAELEDSGVYFCASSQGIAVNNEQFFGPGTRLTVL.

The chain is built from TRBV6-1 and TRBJ1-2; possibly TRBD1 for D (6 bases). CDR3 length: 11 amino acids. CDR1 MNHNS and CDR2 SASEGT come from the germline V gene. V lost 6 bases and J 6 bases, leaving 8 bases between the germline ends. CDR3 bases: TGTGCCAGCAGGGCAGGGGATGGCTACACCTTC. Protein product: CASRAGDGYTF.

This clonotype is classed as medium-sized. The chain couples TRBV20-1 to TRBJ2-1, with unresolved D. The CDR3 consists of 12 residues. CDR1 DFQATT and CDR2 SNEGSKA come from the germline V gene (reference sequence). The V end was cut by 3 bases, the J end by 5 bases, with 8 bases between. CDR3 nucleotides: TGCAGTGCTAGTTTTCTCGACAATGAGCAGTTCTTC. Translation gives CSASFLDNEQFF.

This clonotype has at least ten counts. V gene TRBV20-1 combines with J gene TRBJ2-7; D is ambiguous. CDR1 DFQATT and CDR2 SNEGSKA come from the germline V gene (reference sequence). Trimming took off 1 base at V and 2 bases at J, with 9 bases between the two ends. The CDR3 runs 13 residues. The CDR3 sequence is CSARGALTYEQYF. In DNA form, the CDR3 reads TGCAGTGCTAGAGGGGCTCTTACCTACGAGCAGTACTTC.

This clonotype occurred many times. The chain carries TRBV12-3 or TRBV12-4 and TRBJ1-5, with 10 bases fitting TRBD1. V dropped 6 bases and J dropped 0; count of bases not matched to a gene: 17. This CDR3 contains 20 residues. CDR3 in DNA: TGTGCCAGCAGCCCAGGATCTAGGGACAGGGGAAGGGGTAGCAATCAGCCCCAGCATTTT. This encodes CASSPGSRDRGRGSNQPQHF.

The table lists this clonotype with many counts. V and J are TRBV7-9 and TRBJ2-6; TRBD1 is a possible D gene (6 bases). V lost 3 bases to trimming and J lost 5 bases, with 14 bases between them. Looked up from germline, CDR1 is SEHNR and CDR2 is FQNEAQ (reference sequence). The CDR3 spans 16 residues. The CDR3 nucleotides read TGTGCCAGCAGCTTCCGAGGGGGTATGCGGGCCAACGTCCTGACTTTC. It translates to CASSFRGGMRANVLTF.

This chain connects TRBV9 to TRBJ2-7; TRBD2 might be the D (7 bases). The CDR3 contains 14 residues. V shed 0 bases and J shed 5 bases, with 12 bases lying between them. In germline, CDR1 is SGDLS, CDR2 YYNGEE. CDR3 sequence: CASSVAGGMNEQYF. The CDR3 DNA sequence: TGTGCCAGCAGCGTAGCGGGGGGCATGAACGAGCAGTACTTC.

This clonotype was recorded at least ten times. The rearrangement links TRBV4-1 to TRBJ2-1, with 11 nucleotides matching TRBD2. The V gene end was trimmed by 3 bases and the J gene end by 4 bases; junction bases not matched to a gene: 5. Looked up from germline, CDR1 is MGHRA and CDR2 is YSYEKL. The CDR3 consists of 16 residues. CDR3: CASSHQGLADYNEQFF. CDR3 coding DNA: TGCGCCAGCAGCCATCAGGGACTAGCGGATTACAATGAGCAGTTCTTC.

This clonotype is categorized as medium-sized (0.01 to 0.1%). The rearrangement joins TRBV15 to TRBJ1-2; 11 nucleotides align to TRBD1. The CDR3 has 15 residues. Germline loops: CDR1 LNHNV, CDR2 YYDKDF (reference sequence). Losses at the gene ends were 3 bases for V and 7 bases for J; bases not matched to a gene: 7. The CDR3 here is CATSRDRGRVLGYTF. Written as DNA, the CDR3 is TGTGCCACCAGCAGGGACAGGGGGCGCGTTCTTGGCTACACCTTC.

This clonotype was recorded many times. This chain connects TRBV20-1 to TRBJ1-2; 11 bases map to TRBD1. V was pared by 5 bases and J by 4 bases, with 6 bases of the junction left unmatched. CDR1 and CDR2 (germline): DFQATT, SNEGSKA (reference sequence). CDR3 length: 14 amino acids. The CDR3 sequence: CSAGQGAQFYGYTF. In DNA form, the CDR3 reads TGCAGTGCTGGACAGGGGGCCCAATTCTATGGCTACACCTTC.

This clonotype was observed many times. The rearrangement joins TRBV6-2 or TRBV6-3 to TRBJ1-5; a possible D gene is TRBD1 (5 bases). The CDR3 is 15 residues long. Germline CDR1 reads MNHEY; CDR2 reads SVGEGT. V was shortened by 4 bases and J by 9 bases, with 19 bases between the two germline ends. The CDR3 bases are TGTGCCAGCAGTTGGGGGGGGAGCGAATCAGCGCCCCAGCATTTT. Its translation: CASSWGGSESAPQHF.

This clonotype was detected many times. The chain recombines TRBV11-2 with TRBJ2-1; the D is unclear. Germline V gene lookup returns CDR1 SGHAT and CDR2 FQNNGV. The CDR3 runs to 14 residues. Trimming shortened V by 0 bases and J by 6 bases, and 9 bases separated the two germline ends. CDR3 amino acids: CASSLEWGPNEQFF. DNA of the CDR3: TGTGCCAGCAGCTTAGAGTGGGGTCCCAATGAGCAGTTCTTC. The entire variable domain, with the rest obtained from reference TRBV11-2 and TRBJ2-1, is as follows: EAGVAQSPRYKIIEKRQSVAFWCNPISGHATLYWYQQILGQGPKLLIQFQNNGVVDDSQLPKDRFSAERLKGVDSTLKIQPAKLEDSAVYLCASSLEWGPNEQFFGPGTRLTVL.

This clonotype was picked up many times. The J gene is TRBJ1-5, the V gene TRBV29-1; no clear D. Looked up from germline, CDR1 is SQVTM and CDR2 is ANQGSEA. This CDR3 comprises 14 residues. V was pared by 4 bases and J by 5 bases, with 15 bases between. DNA of the CDR3: TGCAGCGTTGCGGGCCAGACAAGCGATCAGCCCCAGCATTTT. It translates to CSVAGQTSDQPQHF.